This T cell receptor (beta chain) was found in a study of cytomegalovirus exposure and HLA in healthy donors. Healthy people donating bone marrow made up the donors. About this clone: The antigen is undetermined.

The study's findings and limits: Reports showed the classifier diagnosing cytomegalovirus status with high specificity and sensitivity. Relative to equally common others, HLA-associated TCR beta chains showed greater clonal expansion in a later analysis.

Between the trimmed V and J ends, which lost 1 base and 7 bases, there was a span of 13 bases. The CDR3 spans 14 residues. In germline, CDR1 is LNHDA, CDR2 SQIVND (reference sequence). PCR amplification relied on 60 Vbeta primers (plus 13 Jbeta primers). Per the authors' pipeline: Some 11 million shared chains were among the 80 million or so unique TCR beta chains that a later analysis counted. The data were produced by immunoSEQ multiplex PCR, yet TCRdb's version contains in-frame clones alone and is incomplete. V, J and clone size derive from that table, while D and trimming were established from the DNA sequence. The data contain roughly 180,000 clones, 65% to 85% of them singletons.

The rearrangement uses TRBV19 and TRBJ1-2; the D is unclear. The source material was PBMCs. The source is a boy aged 2 to 9 in good health and CMV-seronegative. The CDR3 here is CASSIAPTFGGYTF. The CDR3 region has the DNA TGTGCCAGTAGTATAGCTCCGACATTTGGTGGCTACACCTTC.